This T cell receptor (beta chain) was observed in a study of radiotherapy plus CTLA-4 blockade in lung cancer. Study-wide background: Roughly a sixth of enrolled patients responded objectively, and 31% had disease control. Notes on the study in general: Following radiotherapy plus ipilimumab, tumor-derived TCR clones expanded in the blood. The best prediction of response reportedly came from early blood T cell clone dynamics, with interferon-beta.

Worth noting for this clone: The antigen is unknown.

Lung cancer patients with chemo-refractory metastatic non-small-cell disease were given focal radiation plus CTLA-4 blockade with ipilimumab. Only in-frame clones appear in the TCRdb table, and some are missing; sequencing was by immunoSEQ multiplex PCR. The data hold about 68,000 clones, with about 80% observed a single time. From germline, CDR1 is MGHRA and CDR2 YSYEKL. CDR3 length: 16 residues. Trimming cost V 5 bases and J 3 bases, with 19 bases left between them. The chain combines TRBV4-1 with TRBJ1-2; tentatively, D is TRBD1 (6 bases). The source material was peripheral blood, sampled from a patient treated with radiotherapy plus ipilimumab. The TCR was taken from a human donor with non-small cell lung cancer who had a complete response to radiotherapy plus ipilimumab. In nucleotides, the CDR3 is TGCGCCAGCAGCGCCAATAGGGGGGGAGAGGACTATGGCTACACCTTC. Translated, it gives CASSANRGGEDYGYTF.